This record looks at one T cell receptor (beta chain) sequence and its context. This receptor's antigen is unknown. Base qualities are missing; no much larger clone stands one base away. The entry originates in a study of shared clonotypes between healthy human individuals (dated by TCRdb to 2018 to 2021). Turning to the overall study: The cohort included three men and a couple of women between 18 and 49 years of age. For each donor, three plates each were used for CD4 naive and CD4 memory, two plates were used for CD8 naive, and one plate was used for CD8 memory. The study deeply sequenced blood TCR repertoires of five healthy adults to estimate repertoire size and the extent of clonotype sharing between individuals. Different laboratories and diverse techniques were used to prepare libraries and sequence TCR repertoires, to increase sequencing depth and limit assay-specific biases. Each donor's leukapheresis produced roughly between roughly 0.85 and 9.5 billion PBMCs.

Including cysteine and phenylalanine, the CDR3 has 14 amino acids. The read is trimmed to its CDR3 DNA, 42 bases read in frame from base 1. Via the germline V gene (reference sequence), CDR1 is SEHNR and CDR2 FQNEAQ. A distance of 8 bases separates the germline ends of V and J, which lose 2 bases and 1 base respectively. On the study overall, not on this receptor specifically: Clonotypes shared by all four sorted-subset donors showed higher generation probabilities than non-shared clonotypes. Even with the large sequencing depth, rarefaction of the sorted-subset datasets indicated that sequencing was incomplete. Pairwise subsampling led to the expectation that sequencing depth would affect the degree of clonotype sharing among donors. The genetic and exposure-history diversity represented was limited by the small number of donors. Estimated clonotype richness was generally larger for naive than for memory subsets. Sampling was restricted to blood, and TCR repertoires in tissue are likely to differ from TCR repertoires in blood. Sharing across several donors was observed for roughly 5% of naive CD4, 3% to 3.5% of naive CD8, about 2.5% of memory CD4, and roughly 0.4% of memory CD8 clonotypes.

The donors were healthy, HIV-negative adults who had no recently reported acute infections or vaccinations. All donors were Caucasian adults living in Nashville, Tennessee, USA. The CD8 memory samples were a combination of magnetically selected CD45RO+ cells and CCR7-negative CD45RA+ effector memory (TemRA) cells. After blood collection by leukapheresis, PBMCs were isolated using Ficoll-Histopaque density gradient centrifugation and then cryopreserved in the vapor phase of liquid nitrogen. Analytical flow cytometry was used to check the purity and quantity of every magnetically sorted T cell population. Genomic DNA was isolated from every sorted fraction and measured by UV absorbance on a Nanodrop 2000c. Using the deep immunoSEQ assay, TCR CDR3 regions were amplified from genomic DNA by multiplex PCR. Extracted genomic DNA from each cell subset was spread evenly across all wells of several immunoSEQ 96-well plates, with each plate serving as a replicate. For sorted subsets, approximately 210 ng genomic DNA, equal to 30,000 to 35,000 T cell genomes, was loaded into each replicate PCR. The purified libraries were quantified using a Qubit 3.0 fluorometer, sized with a Bioanalyzer 2100, and then quantified again using the KAPA Library Quantification kit. Each immunoSEQ 96-well plate was sequenced on its own single-read 150-cycle Illumina NextSeq 550 flow cell. The authors' pipeline ran thus. Because only junctional sequences without quality scores were contained in the immunoSEQ output, filtering matching that applied to full-length reads could not be performed. To assign V/J genes and CDR3, sequences were annotated against IMGT germline references using PyIR, a Python wrapper for IgBLAST v1.9. Reads were filtered out if the reads had weak V/J assignments (E-value above 1e-6), no CDR3, stop codons, out-of-frame junctions, or ambiguous translated residues. A V3J clonotype was defined by an identical inferred V gene, J gene, and CDR3 amino acid sequence. Percentage overlap between repertoires was calculated by dividing the number of shared unique clonotypes by the size of the smaller repertoire. Three approaches were used to assess repertoire richness: RTK rarefaction, the Chao1 estimator, and Recon v2.1 estimates of unobserved clonotypes. Generation probabilities were computed with OLGA for all TCRbeta clonotypes obtained by the gDNA method from four donors. Not all clones reach the TCRdb copy of this immuneACCESS table, which keeps in-frame sequences only. Checked studies attribute under half of the gap to unresolved V genes and leave the rest unexplained. The V and J calls and clone size come from that table; D and trimming were worked out from the DNA. The table for this sample lists 90,000 to 130,000 clones; about 71% of them were counted only once. The ten largest clones add up to around 26% of the sample.

This receptor chain uses TRBV7-9 and TRBJ1-1; no D gene is confidently identified. This TCR was sampled from a young woman in good health. Sequencing was performed on memory CD8+ T cells sorted from blood. The cell subset or site label for this specimen denotes: CD45RO+ cells pooled with CCR7-negative TemRA cells. The CDR3 here reads CASSLFPGNTEAFF. DNA sequence: TGTGCCAGCAGCTTATTTCCGGGGAACACTGAAGCTTTCTTT.